This TCR beta chain was captured in a study of beta chain features in type 1 diabetes. Overall study results and limits: Patients with type 1 diabetes carried fewer insertions and had more deletions at their VDJ junctions. In comparison with healthy donors, patients had naive, central memory and Treg TCRB repertoires that appeared more similar. All four CD4+ subsets from Type 1 diabetes patients carried moderately but significantly shorter TCRB CDR3s.

Every donor had blood drawn once into heparin, about 116 mL on average. The authors sorted CD4+ naive, central memory, regulatory and stem cell-like memory cells via CD45RO/CCR7/CD25/CD127/CD95/CD27. CDR3 size: 15 residues. The germline CDR1 and CDR2 sequences are SSHAT and FNYEAQ (reference sequence). Expressed TCRB transcripts got sequenced, as all isolated RNA was reverse transcribed. Libraries were prepared by immunoSEQ multiplex PCR; TCRdb keeps only in-frame clonotypes and omits some of them. The sample contains about 660,000 clones, 11% to 15% of which appear only once. This clone was seen only a few times. Its target is unknown. Mismatch with germline at one junction end may stem from a read error.

Material: naive CD4+ T cells from blood. The rearrangement uses TRBV7-7 and TRBJ2-1; 9 nucleotides align to TRBD2. This receptor was identified in a man between 18 and 35 years old with type 1 diabetes. This CDR3 reads CASSPSRGGGNEQFF. Here the CDR3 DNA reads TGTGCTAGCAGCCCAAGTCGCGGGGGGGGAAATGAGCAGTTCTTC.